This TCR beta chain comes out of a study of blood T cell repertoires in COVID-19. Study overall: Acute and convalescent COVID-19 samples came from the United States, Italy and Spain.

Germline CDR1 is KGHDR and CDR2 is SFDVKD. CDR3 size: 13 residues. With V trimmed by 5 bases and J by 7 bases, 4 bases remained unmatched. Participants were aged roughly 18 to 89 years from 24 US areas. Membership in each cohort depended on participant-reported clinical history. Clones were read by immunoSEQ multiplex PCR, and TCRdb kept only the in-frame ones, dropping some. The data contain around 150,000 clones, 60% to 80% of them singletons. This clone has a single count. This rearrangement joins TRBV24-1 to TRBJ1-5; 7 positions match TRBD1. The sequenced sample was PBMCs or T cells enriched from blood (not recorded which). The TCR originated in a woman aged 45-60 years who had recovered from COVID-19. CDR3 sequence: CATSGRGMQPQHF. For the CDR3, the DNA is TGTGCCACCAGTGGCAGGGGGATGCAGCCCCAGCATTTT.